Shown below are 5 T cell receptor beta chains from a single sample sequenced in a study of shared clonotypes between healthy human individuals (dated by TCRdb to the early 2020s). Libraries were made using the immunoSEQ multiplex PCR assay. TCRdb obtained this table from immuneACCESS and retained in-frame rearrangements with V and J assigned. These tables miss some clones; where compared with another copy, unresolved V genes account for less than half of the shortfall, and the remainder is unexplained. The sample has more than 2,000,000 clones on record, about 92% of them singletons. The ten largest make up 0.14% of the sample. The sequenced sample consisted of naive CD4+ T cells sorted from blood. Reading the label with the study, this specimen's cell subset or site is: CD45RA+ positively selected. These receptors were taken from a man aged 18 to 29 in good health.

The genes are TRBV28 and TRBJ1-5; maybe TRBD1 (6 bases). CDR1 and CDR2 from the germline V gene are MDHEN and SYDVKM. Between the trimmed V and J ends, which lost 2 bases and 0 bases, there was a span of 17 bases. The CDR3 consists of 18 residues. CDR3 in amino acids: CASSLAGDTGSSNQPQHF. For the CDR3, the DNA is TGTGCCAGCAGTTTAGCGGGGGATACAGGGAGTAGCAATCAGCCCCAGCATTTT.

The V and J genes are TRBV27 and TRBJ1-5; D remains unclear. CDR1 is MNHEY, CDR2 SMNVEV, per germline (reference sequence). This CDR3 has 16 residues. V gave up 8 bases and J gave up 0 bases, with 17 bases separating them. CDR3 bases: TGTGCCAGCCCCCCTCGCGGCATAAATAGCAATCAGCCCCAGCATTTT. Residues: CASPPRGINSNQPQHF.

The chain links TRBV9 to TRBJ1-6, with TRBD1 as a possible D gene (5 bases). V was trimmed by 6 bases and J by 5 bases, leaving 12 bases between them. Germline assignment: CDR1 SGDLS and CDR2 YYNGEE. The CDR3 covers 14 residues. CDR3 sequence (DNA): TGTGCCAGCAAGACGGGGGGGGATAATTCACCCCTCCACTTT. As protein: CASKTGGDNSPLHF.

The rearrangement uses TRBV5-1 and TRBJ2-7; D may be TRBD1 (5 bases). This CDR3 comprises 12 residues. CDR1 and CDR2 (germline): SGHRS, YFSETQ. V was cut by 7 bases and J by 3 bases, with 11 bases left in between. In DNA form, the CDR3 reads TGCGCCAGCCAGGACACTTACTACGAGCAGTACTTC. This gives the protein CASQDTYYEQYF.

The chain recombines TRBV15 with TRBJ1-3, with unresolved D. The CDR3 is made up of 14 amino acids. Germline V gene sequence: CDR1 LNHNV, CDR2 YYDKDF (reference sequence). V dropped 5 bases and J dropped 0 bases, with 8 bases sitting between them. CDR3: CATSPSYSGNTIYF. CDR3 DNA sequence: TGTGCCACCAGCCCCTCATACTCTGGAAACACCATATATTTT.